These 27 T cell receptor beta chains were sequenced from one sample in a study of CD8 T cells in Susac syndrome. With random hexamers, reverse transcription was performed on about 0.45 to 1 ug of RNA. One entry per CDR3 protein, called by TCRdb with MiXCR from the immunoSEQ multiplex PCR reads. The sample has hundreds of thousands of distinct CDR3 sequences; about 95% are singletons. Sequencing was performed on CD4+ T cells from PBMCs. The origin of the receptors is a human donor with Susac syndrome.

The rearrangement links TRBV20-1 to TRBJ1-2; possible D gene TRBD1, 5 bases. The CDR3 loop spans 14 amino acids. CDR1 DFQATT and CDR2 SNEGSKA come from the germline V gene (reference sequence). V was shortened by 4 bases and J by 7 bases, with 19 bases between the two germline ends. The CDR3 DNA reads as TGCAGTGCTACCGGGACTGCGTATGTCTCTGGCTACACCTTC. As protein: CSATGTAYVSGYTF.

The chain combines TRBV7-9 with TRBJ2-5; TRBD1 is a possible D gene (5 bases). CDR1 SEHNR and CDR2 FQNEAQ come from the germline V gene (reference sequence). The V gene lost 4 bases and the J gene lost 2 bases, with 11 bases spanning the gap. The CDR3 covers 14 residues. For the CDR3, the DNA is TGTGCCAGCAGCTCATACAGGACACAAGAGACCCAGTACTTC. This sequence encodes CASSSYRTQETQYF.

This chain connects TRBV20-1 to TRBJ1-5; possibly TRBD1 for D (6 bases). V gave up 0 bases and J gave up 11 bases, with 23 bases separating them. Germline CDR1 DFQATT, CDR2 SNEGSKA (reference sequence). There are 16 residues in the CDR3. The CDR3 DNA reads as TGCAGTGCTAGAGATCCGGTTGTACAGGGTGTCGGGGCCCAGCATTTT. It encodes CSARDPVVQGVGAQHF.

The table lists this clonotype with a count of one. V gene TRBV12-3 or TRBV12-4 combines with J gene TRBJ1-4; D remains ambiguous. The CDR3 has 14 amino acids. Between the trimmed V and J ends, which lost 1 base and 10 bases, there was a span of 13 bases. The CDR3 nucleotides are TGTGCCAGCAGTTTAGACAGAATCGGGCTAAAACTGTTTTTT. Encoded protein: CASSLDRIGLKLFF.

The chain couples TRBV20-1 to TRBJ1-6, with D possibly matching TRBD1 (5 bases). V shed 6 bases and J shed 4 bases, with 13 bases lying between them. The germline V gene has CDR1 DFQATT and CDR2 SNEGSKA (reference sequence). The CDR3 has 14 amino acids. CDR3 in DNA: TGCAGTGCCACAGAGGGGCTGTATAATTCACCCCTCCACTTT. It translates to CSATEGLYNSPLHF.

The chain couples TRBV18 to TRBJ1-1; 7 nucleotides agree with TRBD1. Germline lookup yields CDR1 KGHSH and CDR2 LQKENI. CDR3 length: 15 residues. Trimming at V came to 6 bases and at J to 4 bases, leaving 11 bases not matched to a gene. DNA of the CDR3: TGTGCCAGCTCCCAGAAGACAGGGAGCGCCACTGAAGCTTTCTTT. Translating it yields CASSQKTGSATEAFF.

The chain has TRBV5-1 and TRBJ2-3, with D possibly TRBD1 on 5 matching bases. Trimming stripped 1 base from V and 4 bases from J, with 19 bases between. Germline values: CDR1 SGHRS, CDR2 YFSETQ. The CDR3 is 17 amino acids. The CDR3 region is CASSLFRDGLGADTQYF. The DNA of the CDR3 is TGCGCCAGCAGCTTGTTTCGCGACGGCCTAGGGGCAGATACGCAGTATTTT. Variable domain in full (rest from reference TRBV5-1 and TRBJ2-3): KAGVTQTPRYLIKTRGQQVTLSCSPISGHRSVSWYQQTPGQGLQFLFEYFSETQRNKGNFPGRFSGRQFSNSRSEMNVSTLELGDSALYLCASSLFRDGLGADTQYFGPGTRLTVL.

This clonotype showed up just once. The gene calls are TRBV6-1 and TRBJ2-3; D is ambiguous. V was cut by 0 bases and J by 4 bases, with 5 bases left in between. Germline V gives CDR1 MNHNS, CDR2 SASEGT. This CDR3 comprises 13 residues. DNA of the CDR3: TGTGCCAGCAGTGAAGCCCGCCCAGATACGCAGTATTTT. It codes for CASSEARPDTQYF.

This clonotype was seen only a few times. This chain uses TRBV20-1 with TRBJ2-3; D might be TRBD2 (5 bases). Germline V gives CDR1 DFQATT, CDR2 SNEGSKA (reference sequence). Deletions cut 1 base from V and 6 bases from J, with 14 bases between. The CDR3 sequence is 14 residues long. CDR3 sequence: CSARVQGRGDTQYF. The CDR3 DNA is TGCAGTGCTAGAGTGCAAGGGAGAGGGGATACGCAGTATTTT.

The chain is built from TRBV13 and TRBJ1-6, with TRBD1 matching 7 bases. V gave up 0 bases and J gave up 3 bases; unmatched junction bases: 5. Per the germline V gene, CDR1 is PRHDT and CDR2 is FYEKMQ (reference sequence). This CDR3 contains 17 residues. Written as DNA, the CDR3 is TGTGCCAGCAGCTTAGGCAGGGGGGACCGCTATAATTCACCCCTCCACTTT. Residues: CASSLGRGDRYNSPLHF.

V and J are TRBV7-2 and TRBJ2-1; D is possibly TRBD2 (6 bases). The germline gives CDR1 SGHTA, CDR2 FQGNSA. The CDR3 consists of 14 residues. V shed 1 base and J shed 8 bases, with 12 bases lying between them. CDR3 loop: CASSLVGGEDEQFF. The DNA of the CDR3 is TGTGCCAGCAGCTTAGTCGGCGGGGAGGATGAGCAGTTCTTC. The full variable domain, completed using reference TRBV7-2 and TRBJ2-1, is GAGVSQSPSNKVTEKGKDVELRCDPISGHTALYWYRQSLGQGLEFLIYFQGNSAPDKSGLPSDRFSAERTGGSVSTLTIQRTQQEDSAVYLCASSLVGGEDEQFFGPGTRLTVL.

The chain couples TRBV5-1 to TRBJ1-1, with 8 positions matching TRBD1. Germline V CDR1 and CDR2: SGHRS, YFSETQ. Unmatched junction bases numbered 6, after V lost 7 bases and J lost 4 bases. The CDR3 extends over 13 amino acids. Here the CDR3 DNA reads TGCGCCAGCTGTCTGGACAGGGCCACTGAAGCTTTCTTT. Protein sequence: CASCLDRATEAFF.

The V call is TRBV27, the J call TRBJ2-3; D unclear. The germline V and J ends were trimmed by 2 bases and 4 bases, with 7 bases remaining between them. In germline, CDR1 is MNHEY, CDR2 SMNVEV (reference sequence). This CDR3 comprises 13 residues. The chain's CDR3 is CASSLKRSDTQYF. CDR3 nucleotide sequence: TGTGCCAGCAGTTTAAAGAGGTCAGATACGCAGTATTTT.

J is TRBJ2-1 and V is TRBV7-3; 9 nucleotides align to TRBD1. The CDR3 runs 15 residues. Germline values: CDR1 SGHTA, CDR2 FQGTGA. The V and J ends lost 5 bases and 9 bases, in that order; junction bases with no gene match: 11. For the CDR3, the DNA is TGTGCCAGCAGCGGTACAGGGGGCGCAGTGCCTGAGCAGTTCTTC. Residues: CASSGTGGAVPEQFF.

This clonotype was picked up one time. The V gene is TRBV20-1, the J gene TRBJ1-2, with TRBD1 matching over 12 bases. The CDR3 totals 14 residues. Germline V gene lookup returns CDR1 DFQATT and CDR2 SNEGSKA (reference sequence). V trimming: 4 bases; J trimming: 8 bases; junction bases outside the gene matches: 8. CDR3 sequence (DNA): TGCAGTGCTACGGGACAGGGGGCGATCGGGGGCTACACCTTC. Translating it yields CSATGQGAIGGYTF.

The CDR3 loop reads CASSPNRARSPLHF. The DNA of the CDR3 is TGTGCCAGCAGCCCCAACAGGGCTCGGTCACCCCTCCACTTT. The V call is TRBV14, the J call TRBJ1-6; the D gene is possibly TRBD1 (6 bases). Trimming removed 4 bases from V and 10 bases from J, with 14 bases in between. From germline, CDR1 is SGHDN and CDR2 FVKESK. The CDR3 covers 14 residues.

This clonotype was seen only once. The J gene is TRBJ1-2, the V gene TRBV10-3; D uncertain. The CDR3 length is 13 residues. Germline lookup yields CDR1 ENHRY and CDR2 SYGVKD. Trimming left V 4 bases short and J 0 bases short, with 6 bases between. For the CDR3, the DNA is TGTGCCATCAGTGCCGATTCTAACTATGGCTACACCTTC. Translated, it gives CAISADSNYGYTF.

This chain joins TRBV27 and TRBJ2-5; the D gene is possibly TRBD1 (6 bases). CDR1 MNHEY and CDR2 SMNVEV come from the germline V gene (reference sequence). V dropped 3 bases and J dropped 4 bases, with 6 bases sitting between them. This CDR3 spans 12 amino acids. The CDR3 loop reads CASSFRGETQYF. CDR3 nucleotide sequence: TGTGCCAGCAGTTTCAGGGGAGAGACCCAGTACTTC.

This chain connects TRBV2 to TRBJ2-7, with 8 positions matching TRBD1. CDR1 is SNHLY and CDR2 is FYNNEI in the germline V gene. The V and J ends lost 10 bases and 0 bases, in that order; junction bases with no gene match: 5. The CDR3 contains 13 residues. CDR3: CATMDRVSYEQYF. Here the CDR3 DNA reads TGTGCCACCATGGACAGGGTCTCCTACGAGCAGTACTTC.

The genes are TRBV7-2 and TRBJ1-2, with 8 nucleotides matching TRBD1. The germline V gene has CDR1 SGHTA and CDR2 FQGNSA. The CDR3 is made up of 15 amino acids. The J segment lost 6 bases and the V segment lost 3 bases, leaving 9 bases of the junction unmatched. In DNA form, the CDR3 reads TGTGCCAGCAGCTTTCGTCAGGGGGCGCGGAATGGCTACACCTTC. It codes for CASSFRQGARNGYTF.

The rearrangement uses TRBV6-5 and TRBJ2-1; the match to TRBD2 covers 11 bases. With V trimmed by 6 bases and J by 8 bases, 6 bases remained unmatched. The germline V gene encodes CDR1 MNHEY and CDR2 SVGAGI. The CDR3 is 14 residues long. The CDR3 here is CASRLAGGGDEQFF. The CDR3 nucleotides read TGTGCCAGCAGGCTAGCGGGGGGCGGCGATGAGCAGTTCTTC.

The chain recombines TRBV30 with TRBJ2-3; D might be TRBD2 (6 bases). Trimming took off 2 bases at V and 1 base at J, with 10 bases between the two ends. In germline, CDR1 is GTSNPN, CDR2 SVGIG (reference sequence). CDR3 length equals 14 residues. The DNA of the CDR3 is TGTGCCTGGAGTTCTTCGGGAGGCACAGATACGCAGTATTTT. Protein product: CAWSSSGGTDTQYF.

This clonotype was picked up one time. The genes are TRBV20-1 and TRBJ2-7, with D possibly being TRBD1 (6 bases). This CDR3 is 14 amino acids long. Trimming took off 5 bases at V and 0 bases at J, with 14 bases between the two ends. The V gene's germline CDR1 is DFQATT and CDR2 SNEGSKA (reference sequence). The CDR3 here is CSARQVQSSYEQYF. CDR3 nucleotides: TGCAGTGCTCGACAGGTTCAGAGCTCCTACGAGCAGTACTTC.

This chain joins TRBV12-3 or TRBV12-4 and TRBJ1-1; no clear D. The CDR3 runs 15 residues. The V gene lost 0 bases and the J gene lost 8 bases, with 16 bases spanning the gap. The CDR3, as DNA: TGTGCCAGCAGTTTAGCGCGGACGGAGAGGTCCGAAGCTTTCTTT. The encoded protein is CASSLARTERSEAFF.

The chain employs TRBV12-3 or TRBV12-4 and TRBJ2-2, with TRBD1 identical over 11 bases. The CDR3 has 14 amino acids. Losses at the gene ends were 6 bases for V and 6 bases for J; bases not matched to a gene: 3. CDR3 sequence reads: CASRGTGGAGELFF. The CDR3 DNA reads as TGTGCCAGCAGAGGGACAGGGGGGGCCGGGGAGCTGTTTTTT.

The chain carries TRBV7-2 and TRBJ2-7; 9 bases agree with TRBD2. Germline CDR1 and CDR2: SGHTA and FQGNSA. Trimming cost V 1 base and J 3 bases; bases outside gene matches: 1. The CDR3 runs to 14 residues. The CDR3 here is CASSLETSGYEQYF. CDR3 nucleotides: TGTGCCAGCAGCTTAGAGACTAGCGGCTACGAGCAGTACTTC.

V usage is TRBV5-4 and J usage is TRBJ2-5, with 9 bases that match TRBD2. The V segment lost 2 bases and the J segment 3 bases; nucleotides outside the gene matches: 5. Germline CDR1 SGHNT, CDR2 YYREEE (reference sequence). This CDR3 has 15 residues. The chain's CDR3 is CASSFYQRGEETQYF. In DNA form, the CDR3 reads TGTGCCAGCAGCTTTTACCAGCGGGGGGAAGAGACCCAGTACTTC. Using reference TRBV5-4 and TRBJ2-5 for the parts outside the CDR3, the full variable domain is ETGVTQSPTHLIKTRGQQVTLRCSSQSGHNTVSWYQQALGQGPQFIFQYYREEENGRGNFPPRFSGLQFPNYSSELNVNALELDDSALYLCASSFYQRGEETQYFGPGTRLLVL.